The 23 T cell receptor beta chains listed next were all sequenced from one sample in a study of blood T cell repertoires in COVID-19. The protocol was immunoSEQ multiplex PCR, while the TCRdb copy is restricted to in-frame clones and leaves out a portion. This sample carries 250,000 or so clones, 75% to 90% of them seen once, and the ten largest clones take 4% to 5%. Source material: peripheral blood. These TCRs come from a woman aged 40 to 50 who had recovered from COVID-19.

The chain couples TRBV5-6 to TRBJ2-4; 7 bases are shared with TRBD1. Germline V lookup: CDR1 SGHDT, CDR2 YYEEEE. With 8 bases clipped from V and 1 base from J, the junction kept 9 bases outside the gene matches. The CDR3 spans 15 residues. CDR3 nucleotide sequence: TGTGCCAGTTCTAAGGACAGGTGGGCCAAAAACATTCAGTACTTC. Its translation: CASSKDRWAKNIQYF.

This chain joins TRBV5-1 and TRBJ2-2; 9 bases map to TRBD1. Per the germline V gene, CDR1 is SGHRS and CDR2 is YFSETQ. V dropped 4 bases and J dropped 7; count of bases not matched to a gene: 11. This CDR3 has 16 residues. The CDR3 sequence is CASSSGQGIRDGELFF. CDR3 DNA: TGCGCCAGCAGCAGTGGACAGGGGATAAGGGACGGGGAGCTGTTTTTT.

This sequence joins TRBV24-1 and TRBJ2-5; the match to TRBD2 covers 8 bases. CDR1 and CDR2 (germline): KGHDR, SFDVKD. V lost 9 bases and J lost 4; bases outside the gene matches: 12. The CDR3 spans 15 residues. This CDR3 reads CATRKRGYVGETQYF. The CDR3 nucleotides read TGTGCCACCCGAAAGCGGGGGTATGTTGGAGAGACCCAGTACTTC.

V and J are TRBV12-5 and TRBJ2-7; TRBD1 matches at 9 bases. CDR3 size: 19 residues. Germline CDR1 LGHNT, CDR2 FRNRAP. Germline trimming cut 6 bases from V and 5 bases from J; bases unmatched to any gene: 23. The CDR3 sequence: CASGLSHTGGVFSMDEQYV. The CDR3 coding sequence is TGTGCTAGTGGACTTTCCCATACAGGGGGCGTATTTTCGATGGACGAGCAGTACGTC.

V is TRBV18 and J is TRBJ2-2, with no clear D. Trimming took off 8 bases at V and 0 bases at J, with 7 bases between the two ends. This CDR3 is built from 13 residues. Germline CDR1 is KGHSH and CDR2 is LQKENI. CDR3 region: CASKFANTGELFF. The CDR3 DNA is TGTGCCAGCAAATTCGCGAACACCGGGGAGCTGTTTTTT.

This chain connects TRBV19 to TRBJ1-2, with a tentative D call TRBD1 (5 bases). The germline V gene encodes CDR1 LNHDA and CDR2 SQIVND (reference sequence). The CDR3 spans 13 residues. The V and J ends lost 7 bases and 3 bases respectively, with 12 bases between them. The CDR3 protein is CASTQGGHYGYTF. CDR3 DNA sequence: TGTGCCAGTACCCAGGGTGGTCACTATGGCTACACCTTC.

As to this clone: The junction does not match germline at one end; this may be a read error. The chain carries TRBV3-1 (or the pseudogene TRBV3-2) and TRBJ2-7, with 14 bases matching TRBD2. Germline V gives CDR1 LGHDT, CDR2 YNNKEL (reference sequence). The length of the CDR3 is 16 residues. The CDR3 sequence is CASSEDGLAGGLEQYF. DNA of the CDR3: TGTGCCAGCAGCGAAGACGGACTAGCGGGGGGTCTGGAGCAGTACTTC.

The chain couples TRBV7-8 to TRBJ2-1, with TRBD2 matching 7 bases. The CDR3 sequence is 17 residues long. After removal of 10 bases from V and 0 bases from J, the junction contained 15 bases not matched to a gene. Germline loops: CDR1 SGHVS, CDR2 FQNEAQ. DNA of the CDR3: TGTGCCACCATAGCGGGCTTGCGGGATACCTCCTACAATGAGCAGTTCTTC. Translating it yields CATIAGLRDTSYNEQFF.

The chain employs TRBV7-6 and TRBJ1-3; D may be TRBD1 (5 bases). The CDR3 consists of 14 residues. The germline V gene has CDR1 SGHVS and CDR2 FNYEAQ. The V end lost 5 bases, the J end lost 3 bases, and 11 bases lay between the germline ends. CDR3 DNA sequence: TGTGCCAGCAGCCCTAGGACAAGTGGAAACACCATATATTTT. Residues: CASSPRTSGNTIYF.

This chain connects TRBV18 to TRBJ1-5; D may be TRBD1 (6 bases). Germline V lookup: CDR1 KGHSH, CDR2 LQKENI. The ends were cut back, 6 bases at V and 0 bases at J, with 12 bases in the middle. This CDR3 has 15 amino acids. The CDR3 sequence: CASSPTGYSNQPQHF. CDR3 DNA: TGTGCCAGCTCCCCGACAGGATATAGCAATCAGCCCCAGCATTTT.

The chain carries TRBV7-2 and TRBJ2-1; TRBD1 agrees at 9 bases. Germline-derived CDR1 and CDR2 are SGHTA and FQGNSA. This CDR3 is 17 amino acids long. J lost 1 base, V lost 1 base, and 5 bases had no gene match. In DNA, the CDR3 is TGTGCCAGCAGCTTAGTGGGACAGGGTATTTCCTACAATGAGCAGTTCTTC. Translated: CASSLVGQGISYNEQFF.

The chain uses TRBV25-1 and TRBJ1-6; D is unresolved. CDR1 and CDR2 from the germline V gene are MGHDK and SYGVNS. The CDR3 is 14 amino acids. Deletions cut 6 bases from V and 6 bases from J, with 12 bases between. CDR3 sequence: CASSGLGINSPLHF. CDR3 sequence (DNA): TGTGCCAGCAGCGGACTGGGGATTAATTCACCCCTCCACTTT.

The chain is built from TRBV5-1 and TRBJ2-3, with D maybe TRBD1 (6 bases). V was pared by 0 bases and J by 4 bases, with 12 bases between. The CDR3 extends over 15 amino acids. In germline, CDR1 is SGHRS, CDR2 YFSETQ. DNA of the CDR3: TGCGCCAGCAGCTTGGGGACAGTCGGTCCAGATACGCAGTATTTT. Its protein product is CASSLGTVGPDTQYF.

This chain joins TRBV5-1 and TRBJ1-1, with 8 nucleotides matching TRBD1. The V segment lost 0 bases and the J segment 2 bases; nucleotides outside the gene matches: 3. This CDR3 is built from 15 residues. CDR1 is SGHRS, CDR2 YFSETQ, per germline. This chain's CDR3 is CASSLEGTGNTEAFF. The CDR3 DNA reads TGCGCCAGCAGCTTGGAAGGGACAGGTAACACTGAAGCTTTCTTT.

This chain joins TRBV2 and TRBJ2-5; D gene ambiguous. The CDR3 has 11 amino acids. Germline assignment: CDR1 SNHLY and CDR2 FYNNEI. Deletions cut 6 bases from V and 0 bases from J, with 2 bases between. The DNA for the CDR3 is TGTGCCAGCAGCAACCAAGAGACCCAGTACTTC. Encoded protein: CASSNQETQYF. Full variable domain (remainder filled in from reference TRBV2 and TRBJ2-5): EPEVTQTPSHQVTQMGQEVILRCVPISNHLYFYWYRQILGQKVEFLVSFYNNEISEKSEIFDDQFSVERPDGSNFTLKIRSTKLEDSAMYFCASSNQETQYFGPGTRLLVL.

The chain uses TRBV5-6 and TRBJ2-7; 8 bases map to TRBD1. CDR1 and CDR2 (germline): SGHDT, YYEEEE. Trimming removed 1 base from V and 5 bases from J; junction bases left unmatched: 5. The CDR3 length is 14 residues. The CDR3 DNA reads as TGTGCCAGCAGCTTGAGGACAGGGCGTCACGAGCAGTACTTC. Translation gives CASSLRTGRHEQYF.

The V gene is TRBV3-1 (or the pseudogene TRBV3-2), the J gene TRBJ2-5; no clear D gene. Germline loops: CDR1 LGHDT, CDR2 YNNKEL (reference sequence). V lost 7 bases and J 5 bases, leaving 8 bases between the germline ends. The CDR3 totals 11 residues. The CDR3 here is CASTSWETQYF. CDR3 bases: TGTGCCAGCACGAGCTGGGAGACCCAGTACTTC.

This chain uses TRBV11-2 with TRBJ2-1; 10 bases agree with TRBD2. Looked up from germline, CDR1 is SGHAT and CDR2 is FQNNGV. This CDR3 spans 19 amino acids. V was clipped by 5 bases and J by 2 bases; unmatched bases: 15. Here the CDR3 reads CASSPRSMSGRGTYNEQFF. CDR3 nucleotides: TGTGCCAGCAGCCCACGGTCAATGAGCGGGAGGGGAACCTACAATGAGCAGTTCTTC. Using reference TRBV11-2 and TRBJ2-1 for the parts outside the CDR3, the full variable domain is EAGVAQSPRYKIIEKRQSVAFWCNPISGHATLYWYQQILGQGPKLLIQFQNNGVVDDSQLPKDRFSAERLKGVDSTLKIQPAKLEDSAVYLCASSPRSMSGRGTYNEQFFGPGTRLTVL.

The J gene is TRBJ1-4, the V gene TRBV28; tentative D call: TRBD1 (6 bases). Per the germline V gene, CDR1 is MDHEN and CDR2 is SYDVKM. Trimming shortened V by 5 bases and J by 8 bases, and 12 bases separated the two germline ends. This CDR3 spans 13 amino acids. In DNA form, the CDR3 reads TGTGCCAGCAGTATCAGGACAGCCGAAAAACTGTTTTTT. It codes for CASSIRTAEKLFF.

This chain links TRBV27 with TRBJ2-5; D not certain. V gave up 1 base and J gave up 5 bases, with 5 bases separating them. Per the germline V gene, CDR1 is MNHEY and CDR2 is SMNVEV (reference sequence). The CDR3 has 12 amino acids. CDR3 bases: TGTGCCAGCAGTTTATGGGCGGAGACCCAGTACTTC. Residues: CASSLWAETQYF.

In its sample, this clone was seen once. This chain connects TRBV5-1 to TRBJ1-1, with unresolved D. V dropped 0 bases and J dropped 0 bases, with 3 bases sitting between them. The CDR3 is 13 residues long. From germline, CDR1 is SGHRS and CDR2 YFSETQ. The CDR3 nucleotides read TGCGCCAGCAGCTTGGTCATGAACACTGAAGCTTTCTTT. Translating gives CASSLVMNTEAFF.

The chain combines TRBV27 with TRBJ2-2; TRBD2 aligns across 16 bases. V shed 6 bases and J 6 bases; nucleotides not matched to a gene: 7. This CDR3 region has 17 residues. CDR1 is MNHEY and CDR2 is SMNVEV in the germline V gene (reference sequence). Here the CDR3 DNA reads TGTGCCAGCAGACTACTCGGGACTAGCGGGAGGGCCGGGGAGCTGTTTTTT. Translation gives CASRLLGTSGRAGELFF.

Of note for this clone: This sample also contains other DNA sequences that code for the same CDR3. This chain's CDR3 is CASSLGTGHGYTF. CDR3 nucleotides: TGTGCCAGCAGCTTAGGGACAGGCCATGGCTACACCTTC. The gene calls are TRBV11-2 and TRBJ1-2; TRBD1 aligns across 7 bases. Trimming at V came to 1 base and at J to 6 bases, leaving 2 bases not matched to a gene. The CDR3 totals 13 residues. Germline-derived CDR1 and CDR2 are SGHAT and FQNNGV.